This T cell receptor beta chain derives from a study of CD8 T cells in ankylosing spondylitis. The germline gives CDR1 SNHLY, CDR2 FYNNEI. The J segment lost 6 bases and the V segment lost 0 bases, leaving 0 bases of the junction unmatched. The length of the CDR3 is 15 residues. MiXCR, applied by TCRdb to the 5' RACE reads, yields one record per CDR3 protein. The sample carries a few hundred thousand distinct CDR3 sequences, 20% recorded once. A few counts support this clonotype. A much larger clone lies a single base off, so this may be a read error. The sequence was collected from a male donor with ankylosing spondylitis or in good health (not recorded which). The rearrangement links TRBV2 to TRBJ2-1; 12 bases line up with TRBD2. Material for sequencing was blood, either unsorted or a sorted T cell fraction (not recorded which). DNA for the CDR3: TGTGCCAGCAGTGAAGCGACTAGCGGGAGCAATGAGCAGTTCTTC. Translated, it gives CASSEATSGSNEQFF.